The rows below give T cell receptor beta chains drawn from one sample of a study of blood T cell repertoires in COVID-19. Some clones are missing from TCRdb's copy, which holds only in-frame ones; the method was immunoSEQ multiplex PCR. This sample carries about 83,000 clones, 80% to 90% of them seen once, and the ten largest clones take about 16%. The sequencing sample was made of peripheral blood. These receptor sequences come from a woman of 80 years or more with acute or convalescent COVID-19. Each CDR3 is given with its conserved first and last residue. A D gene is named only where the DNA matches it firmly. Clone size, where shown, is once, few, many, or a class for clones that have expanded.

CDR3 DNA: TGTGCCAGCAGCCCCTGGGACAGGGCCCACGAGCAGTACTTC
CDR3 protein: CASSPWDRAHEQYF
clone size: .
J gene: TRBJ2-7
V gene: TRBV7-6
D gene: TRBD1

CDR3 DNA: TGTGCCAGCAGCGTAGATGGACAGTCCTACAATGAGCAGTTCTTC
CDR3 protein: CASSVDGQSYNEQFF
clone size: .
J gene: TRBJ2-1
V gene: TRBV9
D gene: .

CDR3 DNA: TGTGCCAGTAGTATTGGAGGGGTCAACACTGAAGCTTTCTTT
CDR3 protein: CASSIGGVNTEAFF
clone size: .
J gene: TRBJ1-1
V gene: TRBV19
D gene: .

CDR3 DNA: TGTGCCAGTAGCCGAGGACTAGAAGAGACCCAGTACTTC
CDR3 protein: CASSRGLEETQYF
clone size: .
J gene: TRBJ2-5
V gene: TRBV19
D gene: TRBD2

CDR3 DNA: TGTGCCAGCAGCCTTACGACAGGAGATGAAGCTTTCTTT
CDR3 protein: CASSLTTGDEAFF
clone size: .
J gene: TRBJ1-1
V gene: TRBV14
D gene: .

CDR3 DNA: TGTGCCAGCACCGCCCCCAGGGAAGGGGGCTACACCTTC
CDR3 protein: CASTAPREGGYTF
clone size: few
J gene: TRBJ1-2
V gene: TRBV7-2
D gene: .

CDR3 DNA: TGCAGTGCTAGTGGTTACAGAAATAGCAATCAGCCCCAGCATTTT
CDR3 protein: CSASGYRNSNQPQHF
clone size: few
J gene: TRBJ1-5
V gene: TRBV20-1
D gene: .

CDR3 DNA: TGTGCCACTCAGACAGGGAAGGCCCCTCCGGCTAACTATGGCTACACCTTC
CDR3 protein: CATQTGKAPPANYGYTF
clone size: .
J gene: TRBJ1-2
V gene: TRBV2
D gene: TRBD1

CDR3 DNA: TGTGCCAGCACACCCGGGACTAGCGGGGGGGGGAAGCAGTACTTC
CDR3 protein: CASTPGTSGGGKQYF
clone size: .
J gene: TRBJ2-7
V gene: TRBV27
D gene: TRBD2

CDR3 DNA: TGTGCCAGCAGCTCGGGGGGGGAACAAGACAATGAGCAGTTCTTC
CDR3 protein: CASSSGGEQDNEQFF
clone size: few
J gene: TRBJ2-1
V gene: TRBV11-3
D gene: TRBD2

CDR3 DNA: TGTGCCAGCTCACCAGAGGCGGGGGGGTACGAGCAGTACTTC
CDR3 protein: CASSPEAGGYEQYF
clone size: .
J gene: TRBJ2-7
V gene: TRBV18
D gene: TRBD2

CDR3 DNA: TGTGCCAGCAGCCTGGGACAGGGGGTCATCCTCTCCTACGAGCAGTACTTC
CDR3 protein: CASSLGQGVILSYEQYF
clone size: .
J gene: TRBJ2-7
V gene: TRBV6-2/TRBV6-3
D gene: TRBD1

CDR3 DNA: TGTGCCAGCAGCGCCTTGGTAGAAGATACGCAGTATTTT
CDR3 protein: CASSALVEDTQYF
clone size: .
J gene: TRBJ2-3
V gene: TRBV9
D gene: .

CDR3 DNA: TGTGCCAGCAGTCCGACAGGGGGCCGGTGGACTGAAGCTTTCTTT
CDR3 protein: CASSPTGGRWTEAFF
clone size: .
J gene: TRBJ1-1
V gene: TRBV6-6
D gene: TRBD1

CDR3 DNA: TGTGCCAGCAGCTTAGCGCGGGATTCACCCCTCCACTTT
CDR3 protein: CASSLARDSPLHF
clone size: .
J gene: TRBJ1-6
V gene: TRBV7-9
D gene: .

CDR3 DNA: TGTGCCAGCTCAGCCGTCGGGACAGGGCCTAGCAATCAGCCCCAGCATTTT
CDR3 protein: CASSAVGTGPSNQPQHF
clone size: .
J gene: TRBJ1-5
V gene: TRBV18
D gene: TRBD1

CDR3 DNA: TGTGCCAGTAGTGTTCGGGGGAACACTGAAGCTTTCTTT
CDR3 protein: CASSVRGNTEAFF
clone size: .
J gene: TRBJ1-1
V gene: TRBV19
D gene: .

CDR3 DNA: TGCAGTGCTAGTGGTACAGGGCTTAGCTCTGGAAACACCATATATTTT
CDR3 protein: CSASGTGLSSGNTIYF
clone size: .
J gene: TRBJ1-3
V gene: TRBV20-1
D gene: .

CDR3 DNA: TGTGCCAGCAGTGAAGAGGGGGCGGTTAAGGAACTGTTTTTT
CDR3 protein: CASSEEGAVKELFF
clone size: .
J gene: TRBJ1-4
V gene: TRBV2
D gene: TRBD1

CDR3 DNA: TGTGCCAGCAGCTTAGGGCAGGCTGCTGGAAACACCATATATTTT
CDR3 protein: CASSLGQAAGNTIYF
clone size: .
J gene: TRBJ1-3
V gene: TRBV7-3
D gene: .

CDR3 DNA: TGTGCCAGCAGCCCGAGTCCGGGTGGGAACACTGAAGCTTTCTTT
CDR3 protein: CASSPSPGGNTEAFF
clone size: .
J gene: TRBJ1-1
V gene: TRBV7-3
D gene: .

CDR3 DNA: TGTGCCAGTAGCCTAGTTTGGGATACGCAGTATTTT
CDR3 protein: CASSLVWDTQYF
clone size: .
J gene: TRBJ2-3
V gene: TRBV19
D gene: .

CDR3 DNA: TGCAGCGTTGAAGATGGGGCCTGGGGCCGAACAGATACGCAGTATTTT
CDR3 protein: CSVEDGAWGRTDTQYF
clone size: .
J gene: TRBJ2-3
V gene: TRBV29-1
D gene: .

CDR3 DNA: TGTGCCAGCAATGACGTAGGGGTATCCTATAATTCACCCCTCCACTTT
CDR3 protein: CASNDVGVSYNSPLHF
clone size: .
J gene: TRBJ1-6
V gene: TRBV28
D gene: .

CDR3 DNA: TGTGCCGGGAGAGGTGGTAACTATGGCTACACCTTC
CDR3 protein: CAGRGGNYGYTF
clone size: .
J gene: TRBJ1-2
V gene: TRBV6-6
D gene: .

CDR3 DNA: TGCGCCAGCAGCCAAGAGGTTAGCGGGGGATGGTCAGATACGCAGTATTTT
CDR3 protein: CASSQEVSGGWSDTQYF
clone size: .
J gene: TRBJ2-3
V gene: TRBV4-1
D gene: TRBD2

CDR3 DNA: TGTGCCAGCAGCTTGGACAGGACCCACGAGCAGTACTTC
CDR3 protein: CASSLDRTHEQYF
clone size: .
J gene: TRBJ2-7
V gene: TRBV5-4
D gene: .

CDR3 DNA: TGCGCCAGCAGCTTGGACGGACAGGGGGCTGGAAACACCATATATTTT
CDR3 protein: CASSLDGQGAGNTIYF
clone size: .
J gene: TRBJ1-3
V gene: TRBV5-1
D gene: TRBD1

CDR3 DNA: TGTGCCACCCGGACAGGGTATCGGAATTCACCCCTCCACTTT
CDR3 protein: CATRTGYRNSPLHF
clone size: .
J gene: TRBJ1-6
V gene: TRBV28
D gene: TRBD1

CDR3 DNA: TGTGCCAGCAGCTTAGCGAGCCCGTCGGGGCAGCCCCAGCATTTT
CDR3 protein: CASSLASPSGQPQHF
clone size: .
J gene: TRBJ1-5
V gene: TRBV7-9
D gene: .

CDR3 DNA: TGTGCCAGCAGCTTAGAAAGCGTTCCTAGCGGCCAAGAGACCCAGTACTTC
CDR3 protein: CASSLESVPSGQETQYF
clone size: once
J gene: TRBJ2-5
V gene: TRBV7-8
D gene: TRBD2

CDR3 DNA: TGTGCCAGCAGCCTACAGGGAGAAAACACTGAAGCTTTCTTT
CDR3 protein: CASSLQGENTEAFF
clone size: once
J gene: TRBJ1-1
V gene: TRBV6-5
D gene: .

CDR3 DNA: TGTGCCAGCAGCCTGGGACAGGGTGAAAAACTGTTTTTT
CDR3 protein: CASSLGQGEKLFF
clone size: once
J gene: TRBJ1-4
V gene: TRBV7-9
D gene: TRBD1

CDR3 DNA: TGTGCCAGCAGCCTAATCACAGGGGGGAATTACTATGGCTACACCTTC
CDR3 protein: CASSLITGGNYYGYTF
clone size: .
J gene: TRBJ1-2
V gene: TRBV3-1/TRBV3-2
D gene: TRBD1

CDR3 DNA: TGTGCCAGCAGCCCCCTCGCTAGCGGGGGGAATGAGCAGTTCTTC
CDR3 protein: CASSPLASGGNEQFF
clone size: .
J gene: TRBJ2-1
V gene: TRBV3-1/TRBV3-2
D gene: TRBD2

CDR3 DNA: TGTGCCAGCAGCCAAGAAACCGGGACAGGGGAAAAACTGTTTTTT
CDR3 protein: CASSQETGTGEKLFF
clone size: .
J gene: TRBJ1-4
V gene: TRBV3-1/TRBV3-2
D gene: TRBD1

CDR3 DNA: TGTGCCACCAGCATACCGGGACAGGGCCGCTACGAGCAGTACTTC
CDR3 protein: CATSIPGQGRYEQYF
clone size: few
J gene: TRBJ2-7
V gene: TRBV15
D gene: TRBD1

CDR3 DNA: TGTGCCACCAGCTCCCGGACAGAACGGAGCAATCAGCCCCAGCATTTT
CDR3 protein: CATSSRTERSNQPQHF
clone size: .
J gene: TRBJ1-5
V gene: TRBV15
D gene: .

CDR3 DNA: TGTGCCAGCAGCTTGGCGGGGACAGGGTCGGGTCGCAATGAGCAGTTCTTC
CDR3 protein: CASSLAGTGSGRNEQFF
clone size: .
J gene: TRBJ2-1
V gene: TRBV5-8
D gene: TRBD1

CDR3 DNA: TGTGCCAGCAGCTCGGGACTAGCGGGGGGGACTTATAACACCGGGGAGCTGTTTTTT
CDR3 protein: CASSSGLAGGTYNTGELFF
clone size: .
J gene: TRBJ2-2
V gene: TRBV5-4
D gene: TRBD2

CDR3 DNA: TGTGCCAGCAGCTCCGGATTGGGCTTCTACGAGCAGTACTTC
CDR3 protein: CASSSGLGFYEQYF
clone size: .
J gene: TRBJ2-7
V gene: TRBV7-2
D gene: .

CDR3 DNA: TGTGCCAGCAGCCAAGGGTCCCGGGACAGGGGCCTCTCCTACGAGCAGTACTTC
CDR3 protein: CASSQGSRDRGLSYEQYF
clone size: few
J gene: TRBJ2-7
V gene: TRBV3-1/TRBV3-2
D gene: TRBD1

CDR3 DNA: TGTGCCAGCAGCCGAAGCCCGGACAGGGCGGAAGCTTTCTTT
CDR3 protein: CASSRSPDRAEAFF
clone size: .
J gene: TRBJ1-1
V gene: TRBV3-1/TRBV3-2
D gene: TRBD1

CDR3 DNA: TGCGCCAGCAGCTTGGGCAGGACAGGGGTGAACACCGGGGAGCTGTTTTTT
CDR3 protein: CASSLGRTGVNTGELFF
clone size: few
J gene: TRBJ2-2
V gene: TRBV5-1
D gene: TRBD1

CDR3 DNA: TGTGCCAGCAGTGGGGACAGGGGGATCTACGAGCAGTACTTC
CDR3 protein: CASSGDRGIYEQYF
clone size: .
J gene: TRBJ2-7
V gene: TRBV2
D gene: TRBD1

CDR3 DNA: TGTGCCTGGAGTGTAAGCGGGGGGGCTGCAGATACGCAGTATTTT
CDR3 protein: CAWSVSGGAADTQYF
clone size: once
J gene: TRBJ2-3
V gene: TRBV30
D gene: TRBD2

CDR3 DNA: TGTGCCAGCAGCCTAACGCCGACCGAGGACTATGGCTACACCTTC
CDR3 protein: CASSLTPTEDYGYTF
clone size: .
J gene: TRBJ1-2
V gene: TRBV9
D gene: .

CDR3 DNA: TGCGCCAGCAGCCGCGAGAACCGGGACAGGGTCGGCTACACCTTC
CDR3 protein: CASSRENRDRVGYTF
clone size: .
J gene: TRBJ1-2
V gene: TRBV4-3
D gene: TRBD1

CDR3 DNA: TGTGCCAGCAGCTTAGTGGGCGGGACAGGGGGGAGGGATACGCAGTATTTT
CDR3 protein: CASSLVGGTGGRDTQYF
clone size: .
J gene: TRBJ2-3
V gene: TRBV7-2
D gene: TRBD1

CDR3 DNA: TGTGCCAGCAGTTCGTTGACCGGCGGTAATTCACCCCTCCACTTT
CDR3 protein: CASSSLTGGNSPLHF
clone size: .
J gene: TRBJ1-6
V gene: TRBV27
D gene: .

CDR3 DNA: TGTGCCAGTAGTATTCGGGTCGGGACAGGGTCCACCGGGGAGCTGTTTTTT
CDR3 protein: CASSIRVGTGSTGELFF
clone size: once
J gene: TRBJ2-2
V gene: TRBV19
D gene: TRBD1

CDR3 DNA: TGTGCCAGCAGTGAACTCGGGGGAAATCAGCCCCAGCATTTT
CDR3 protein: CASSELGGNQPQHF
clone size: .
J gene: TRBJ1-5
V gene: TRBV6-1
D gene: .

CDR3 DNA: TGTGCCTGGAGTGTTCGCGGGGAGCTGTTTTTT
CDR3 protein: CAWSVRGELFF
clone size: .
J gene: TRBJ2-2
V gene: TRBV30
D gene: .

CDR3 DNA: TGTGCCTTTAGGCGGGACTCCTACAATGAGCAGTTCTTC
CDR3 protein: CAFRRDSYNEQFF
clone size: once
J gene: TRBJ2-1
V gene: TRBV30
D gene: .

CDR3 DNA: TGTGCCAGCAGTACCACGACAGGGTTTGGAAACACCATATATTTT
CDR3 protein: CASSTTTGFGNTIYF
clone size: .
J gene: TRBJ1-3
V gene: TRBV28
D gene: TRBD1

CDR3 DNA: TGTGCCAGCAGCTTAATGGGGGACAGGGTAAGTGAAAAACTGTTTTTT
CDR3 protein: CASSLMGDRVSEKLFF
clone size: .
J gene: TRBJ1-4
V gene: TRBV7-9
D gene: TRBD1

CDR3 DNA: TGTGCCAGTAACAAACAGGGTATCACCTTC
CDR3 protein: CASNKQGITF
clone size: .
J gene: TRBJ1-2
V gene: TRBV21-1
D gene: .